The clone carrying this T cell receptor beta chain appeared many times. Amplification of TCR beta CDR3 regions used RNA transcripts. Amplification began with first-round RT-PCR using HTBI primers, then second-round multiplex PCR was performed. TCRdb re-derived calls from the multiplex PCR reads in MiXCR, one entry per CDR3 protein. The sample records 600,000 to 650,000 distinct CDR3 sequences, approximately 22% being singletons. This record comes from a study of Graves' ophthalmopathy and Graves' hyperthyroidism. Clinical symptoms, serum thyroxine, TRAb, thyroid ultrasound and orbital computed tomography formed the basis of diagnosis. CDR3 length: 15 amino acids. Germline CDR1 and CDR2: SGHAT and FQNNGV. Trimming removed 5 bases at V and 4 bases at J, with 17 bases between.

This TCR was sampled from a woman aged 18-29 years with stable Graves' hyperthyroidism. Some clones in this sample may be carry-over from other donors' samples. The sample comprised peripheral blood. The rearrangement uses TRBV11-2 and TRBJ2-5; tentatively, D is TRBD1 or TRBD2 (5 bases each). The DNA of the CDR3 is TGTGCCAGCAGCGTAAATAGGGGACCCGGAGAGACCCAGTACTTC. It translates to CASSVNRGPGETQYF.